Following are 30 T cell receptor beta chains from one sample sequenced in a study of vaccination effects on CD4 cells after COVID-19. Profiled with immunoSEQ multiplex PCR; TCRdb holds only in-frame clones, not every one. The repertoire consists of under 85,000 clones, with under 80% occurring once and the leading ten covering 0.85% to 1.3%. Under the ViraFEST assay, PBMC were stimulated with viral peptide pools so that antigen-specific CD4+ T cells expanded. Sequencing was performed afterwards. The authors isolated CD4+ T cells after around nine days of culture. The vaccine given was either BNT162b2 or mRNA-1273, in two doses. Antigens for these TCRs are unknown. The material was CD4+ T cells from PBMCs cultured with HCoV-OC43 spike peptides, obtained after COVID-19 vaccination. Subset indicated: HCoV-OC43 spike overlapping peptide pool stimulation. These receptors were taken from a human donor who received a COVID-19 vaccine.

The chain has TRBV5-4 and TRBJ2-2; 11 bases match TRBD2. Germline V gene lookup returns CDR1 SGHNT and CDR2 YYREEE (reference sequence). J was trimmed by 4 bases and V by 2 bases; bases with no gene match: 4. The CDR3 is made up of 16 amino acids. CDR3 nucleotide sequence: TGTGCCAGCAGCTTTAGCGGGGGGGCGAGCACCGGGGAGCTGTTTTTT. It codes for CASSFSGGASTGELFF.

This chain connects TRBV7-8 to TRBJ1-1; maybe TRBD1 (5 bases). Germline CDR1 SGHVS, CDR2 FQNEAQ. V shed 5 bases and J shed 1 base, with 17 bases lying between them. The CDR3 runs to 16 residues. The CDR3 protein is CASSLGERGRNTEAFF. For the CDR3, the DNA is TGTGCCAGCAGCCTAGGCGAGAGGGGTCGGAACACTGAAGCTTTCTTT.

This chain uses TRBV6-6 with TRBJ1-6; 8 bases match TRBD1. The CDR3 covers 15 residues. Trimming cost V 6 bases and J 9 bases; bases outside gene matches: 10. The germline V gene has CDR1 MNHNY and CDR2 SVGAGI (reference sequence). CDR3 bases: TGTGCCAGCAGCCCCGGACAGGGAGTAGGTTCACCCCTCCACTTT. Its translation: CASSPGQGVGSPLHF.

The genes are TRBV3-1 (or the pseudogene TRBV3-2) and TRBJ1-2; 8 positions match TRBD1. The CDR3 has 13 residues. V shed 5 bases and J 7 bases; nucleotides not matched to a gene: 6. Germline values: CDR1 LGHDT, CDR2 YNNKEL (reference sequence). Here the CDR3 reads CASSKGQGSGYTF. CDR3 DNA: TGTGCCAGCAGCAAAGGACAGGGCTCTGGCTACACCTTC.

This rearrangement joins TRBV12-3 or TRBV12-4 to TRBJ1-5; D is unresolved. The CDR3 runs to 13 residues. Trimming pared 5 bases from V and 0 bases from J, leaving 5 bases between. The CDR3 DNA is TGTGCCAGCAGTGTCCATAGCAATCAGCCCCAGCATTTT. It specifies CASSVHSNQPQHF.

The J gene is TRBJ2-3, the V gene TRBV30, with a weak D call TRBD2 (7 bases). The germline CDR1 and CDR2 sequences are GTSNPN and SVGIG (reference sequence). The CDR3 extends over 14 amino acids. Trimming stripped 0 bases from V and 9 bases from J, with 16 bases between. The CDR3 nucleotides are TGTGCCTGGAGTGTAGGGGGGGCAGTGGGCACGCAGTATTTT. Translated, it gives CAWSVGGAVGTQYF.

The chain links TRBV5-6 to TRBJ1-2; D gene unclear. CDR1 and CDR2 from the germline V gene are SGHDT and YYEEEE. The CDR3 covers 12 residues. The V end was cut by 4 bases, the J end by 14 bases, with 18 bases between. CDR3 in DNA: TGTGCCAGCAGCCACGAGGGCCCACTGAGGACCTTC. It encodes CASSHEGPLRTF.

A single count supports this clone. This chain links TRBV2 with TRBJ2-3, with 11 bases matching TRBD2. Germline CDR1 reads SNHLY; CDR2 reads FYNNEI. Germline trimming cut 5 bases from V and 4 bases from J; bases unmatched to any gene: 5. The CDR3 is 15 amino acids. The DNA for the CDR3 is TGTGCCAGCAGTTCGACTAGCGGGGTGGCAGATACGCAGTATTTT. This translates into CASSSTSGVADTQYF.

The V and J genes are TRBV19 and TRBJ2-2, with a weak D call TRBD1 (6 bases). Trimming left V 5 bases short and J 0 bases short, with 10 bases between. The CDR3 length is 15 residues. CDR1 is LNHDA and CDR2 is SQIVND in the germline V gene (reference sequence). CDR3 sequence reads: CASSAQGTNTGELFF. The CDR3 bases are TGTGCCAGTAGTGCACAGGGCACGAACACCGGGGAGCTGTTTTTT. The whole variable domain, filled in from reference TRBV19 and TRBJ2-2, reads DGGITQSPKYLFRKEGQNVTLSCEQNLNHDAMYWYRQDPGQGLRLIYYSQIVNDFQKGDIAEGYSVSREKKESFPLTVTSAQKNPTAFYLCASSAQGTNTGELFFGEGSRLTVL.

This clone was observed once. The chain combines TRBV19 with TRBJ2-3, with D possibly called TRBD1 or TRBD2 (5 bases each). The germline V gene has CDR1 LNHDA and CDR2 SQIVND (reference sequence). Trimming left V 2 bases short and J 4 bases short, with 16 bases between. The CDR3 extends over 16 amino acids. In DNA, the CDR3 is TGTGCCAGTAGTATACGGGGCACCCTGCCGCCAGATACGCAGTATTTT. This encodes CASSIRGTLPPDTQYF.

This chain uses TRBV7-2 with TRBJ1-4, with TRBD1 matching 7 bases. Germline CDR1 SGHTA, CDR2 FQGNSA. The J segment lost 0 bases and the V segment lost 5 bases, leaving 3 bases of the junction unmatched. CDR3 length: 15 residues. The CDR3 reads CASSTGDTTNEKLFF. The CDR3 bases are TGTGCCAGCAGCACAGGGGATACAACTAATGAAAAACTGTTTTTT.

This clone appeared a single time. The genes are TRBV12-2 and TRBJ2-7; the table assigns TRBD2, which was not confirmed against the DNA. TRBV12-2 is noted as a pseudogene. The CDR3 has 14 residues. The CDR3 DNA reads as TGTGCAAGTCGCTATAGACGACTGACCTACGAGCAGTACGTC. Translation: CASRYRRLTYEQYV.

The CDR3 region has the DNA TGCGCCAGCAGCAAGCTGACAGGGGTCGGAGTAGGAACTGAAGCTTTCTTT. This encodes CASSKLTGVGVGTEAFF. The chain joins TRBV5-1 to TRBJ1-1; 8 nucleotides match TRBD1. The CDR3 covers 17 residues. The J segment lost 5 bases and the V segment lost 4 bases, leaving 16 bases of the junction unmatched. Germline CDR1 is SGHRS and CDR2 is YFSETQ.

This clone appeared a few times. The chain couples TRBV12-3 or TRBV12-4 to TRBJ2-1; the D is unclear. The CDR3 has 13 amino acids. The V and J ends lost 5 bases and 5 bases respectively, with 10 bases between them. This CDR3 is CASSVPRNNEQFF. CDR3 coding DNA: TGTGCCAGCAGTGTCCCACGGAACAATGAGCAGTTCTTC.

This clone was seen only once. V and J are TRBV3-1 (or the pseudogene TRBV3-2) and TRBJ2-3; TRBD1 matches at 8 bases. V lost 5 bases, J lost 4 bases, and 8 bases stayed unmatched. Per germline, CDR1 LGHDT and CDR2 YNNKEL (reference sequence). This CDR3 region has 15 residues. The CDR3 sequence is CASSEGTGWADTQYF. The DNA of the CDR3 is TGTGCCAGCAGCGAAGGGACAGGATGGGCAGATACGCAGTATTTT.

The rearrangement links TRBV2 to TRBJ2-3, with TRBD2 matching 7 bases. The junction had 3 bases not matched to a gene; V was cut back by 8 bases and J by 1 base. CDR3 length equals 13 residues. Germline CDR1 SNHLY, CDR2 FYNNEI. CDR3 residues: CASQGRGTDTQYF. The CDR3 DNA sequence: TGTGCCAGCCAAGGGAGGGGCACAGATACGCAGTATTTT.

The V gene is TRBV2, the J gene TRBJ2-1, with D unclear. The germline CDR1 and CDR2 sequences are SNHLY and FYNNEI. The V and J ends lost 6 bases and 7 bases respectively, with 19 bases between them. The CDR3 length is 15 residues. In nucleotides, the CDR3 is TGTGCCAGCAGGGTGACGACGGCCCTTGGGAATGAGCAGTTCTTC. Protein product: CASRVTTALGNEQFF.

This clone was observed a few times. This chain connects TRBV18 to TRBJ1-2; D not certain. V was pared by 5 bases and J by 1 base, with 14 bases between. Germline CDR1 and CDR2: KGHSH and LQKENI. CDR3 size: 15 residues. CDR3 sequence reads: CASSGSQEINYGYTF. The CDR3 DNA sequence: TGTGCCAGCTCAGGGTCCCAAGAAATTAACTATGGCTACACCTTC.

V usage is TRBV28 and J usage is TRBJ1-2; maybe TRBD1 (5 bases). V shed 6 bases and J shed 6 bases, with 11 bases lying between them. Germline lookup yields CDR1 MDHEN and CDR2 SYDVKM. This CDR3 spans 12 amino acids. The CDR3 region has the DNA TGTGCCAGCAGCCAAAACAGGAATGGCTACACCTTC. Its translation: CASSQNRNGYTF.

The chain recombines TRBV6-6 with TRBJ1-5; 7 bases agree with TRBD1. This CDR3 region has 17 residues. After removal of 5 bases from V and 4 bases from J, the junction contained 14 bases not matched to a gene. The germline gives CDR1 MNHNY, CDR2 SVGAGI (reference sequence). CDR3 DNA: TGTGCCAGCAGTCAAACAGGGGCCACTAGGAAAAATCAGCCCCAGCATTTT. Protein product: CASSQTGATRKNQPQHF.

This chain uses TRBV5-1 with TRBJ1-1; D is ambiguous. CDR3 length: 13 amino acids. V lost 7 bases and J 10 bases, leaving 20 bases between the germline ends. CDR1 and CDR2 from the germline V gene are SGHRS and YFSETQ. The CDR3 region is CASRGIELEVAFF. Written as DNA, the CDR3 is TGCGCCAGCCGCGGAATTGAGTTGGAAGTAGCTTTCTTT.

This clone was detected only once. This chain uses TRBV6-5 with TRBJ2-1; the D gene is possibly TRBD1 (5 bases). This CDR3 region has 15 residues. The germline gives CDR1 MNHEY, CDR2 SVGAGI. V lost 2 bases, J lost 0 bases, and 8 bases lay in between. CDR3 residues: CASSYGDSSYNEQFF. In DNA, the CDR3 is TGTGCCAGCAGTTACGGTGACAGCTCCTACAATGAGCAGTTCTTC.

This clone occurred once. The chain employs TRBV6-6 and TRBJ2-4; no reliable D call. CDR3 length: 16 amino acids. Trimming removed 4 bases from V and 0 bases from J, with 13 bases in between. Germline V gives CDR1 MNHNY, CDR2 SVGAGI (reference sequence). The CDR3 spells CASSFLGVLAKNIQYF. CDR3 sequence (DNA): TGTGCCAGCAGTTTCCTCGGAGTTCTAGCCAAAAACATTCAGTACTTC.

The rearrangement uses TRBV24-1 and TRBJ2-3; the D gene is possibly TRBD2 (5 bases). V was pared by 4 bases and J by 5 bases, with 12 bases between. The CDR3 loop spans 14 amino acids. Germline V gene sequence: CDR1 KGHDR, CDR2 SFDVKD. This chain's CDR3 is CATSDPRSGDTQYF. The CDR3 coding sequence is TGTGCCACCAGTGACCCACGAAGCGGAGATACGCAGTATTTT.

This chain links TRBV5-8 with TRBJ2-7; TRBD1 agrees at 7 bases. The CDR3 spans 13 residues. Germline loops: CDR1 SGHTS, CDR2 YDEGEE. J was trimmed by 5 bases and V by 4 bases; bases with no gene match: 6. The CDR3 spells CASSVRQGDEQYV. The CDR3 DNA follows: TGTGCCAGCAGCGTACGGCAGGGGGACGAGCAGTACGTC.

This clone has just a few counts. The chain links TRBV7-8 to TRBJ1-2, with TRBD1 matching over 9 bases. Trimming removed 4 bases from V and 3 bases from J; junction bases left unmatched: 9. This CDR3 spans 16 amino acids. Germline lookup yields CDR1 SGHVS and CDR2 FQNEAQ. The CDR3 protein is CASSSEKGQGHYGYTF. CDR3 coding DNA: TGTGCCAGCAGCTCAGAGAAAGGACAGGGGCACTATGGCTACACCTTC.

The CDR3 bases are TGTGCCAGCTCTCAGGGGGGGGGAGGCGAGCAGTACGTC. It yields the protein CASSQGGGGEQYV. The chain uses TRBV18 and TRBJ2-7; D is perhaps TRBD1 or TRBD2 (7 bases each). CDR3 length: 13 amino acids. V shed 6 bases and J shed 6 bases, with 15 bases lying between them. CDR1 and CDR2 from the germline V gene are KGHSH and LQKENI.

The DNA for the CDR3 is TGTGCCAGCTCCGCTTACCAAGAGACCCAGTACTTC. This codes for CASSAYQETQYF. The V call is TRBV18, the J call TRBJ2-5; D is ambiguous. Trimming removed 6 bases at V and 0 bases at J, with 5 bases between. Germline V CDR1 and CDR2: KGHSH, LQKENI. The CDR3 covers 12 residues.

This chain connects TRBV7-9 to TRBJ1-2, with a tentative D call TRBD1 (5 bases). Trimming stripped 1 base from V and 7 bases from J, with 7 bases between. This CDR3 comprises 12 residues. Germline lookup yields CDR1 SEHNR and CDR2 FQNEAQ (reference sequence). CDR3 DNA: TGTGCCAGCAGCTTAGTAGGGGCTGGCTACACCTTC. Its protein is CASSLVGAGYTF.

In its sample, this clone was seen a few times. The chain's CDR3 is CATKPGQGYTDTQYF. CDR3 DNA: TGTGCCACAAAACCGGGACAGGGTTACACAGATACGCAGTATTTT. The chain links TRBV15 to TRBJ2-3; 9 bases agree with TRBD1. The V segment lost 9 bases and the J segment 2 bases; nucleotides outside the gene matches: 9. The CDR3 sequence is 15 residues long. The germline V gene encodes CDR1 LNHNV and CDR2 YYDKDF (reference sequence).